The text below deals with one T cell receptor (beta chain). Its matching antigen is unknown. A multiplex PCR was run with 60 Vbeta primers and 13 Jbeta primers. Sequenced by immunoSEQ multiplex PCR; TCRdb stores in-frame clones only, minus some. The sample yields 150,000 to 200,000 clones, roughly 84% seen once. The data originate from a study of cytomegalovirus exposure and HLA in healthy donors. Study-wide results and limits: Analysis was performed later, and it showed HLA-associated TCR beta chains to be more clonally expanded than equally common others.

This TCR was recovered from a man aged 18 to 30 in good health and CMV-seropositive. The source material was PBMCs.

CDR3 loop: CASSPRTGTNYGYTF. The CDR3 coding sequence is TGTGCCAGCAGCCCCAGGACAGGGACCAACTATGGCTACACCTTC. The rearrangement uses TRBV5-5 and TRBJ1-2; 8 bases align to TRBD1. Germline loops: CDR1 SGHKS, CDR2 YYEKEE (reference sequence). J lost 2 bases, V lost 4 bases, and 7 bases had no gene match. The CDR3 covers 15 residues.